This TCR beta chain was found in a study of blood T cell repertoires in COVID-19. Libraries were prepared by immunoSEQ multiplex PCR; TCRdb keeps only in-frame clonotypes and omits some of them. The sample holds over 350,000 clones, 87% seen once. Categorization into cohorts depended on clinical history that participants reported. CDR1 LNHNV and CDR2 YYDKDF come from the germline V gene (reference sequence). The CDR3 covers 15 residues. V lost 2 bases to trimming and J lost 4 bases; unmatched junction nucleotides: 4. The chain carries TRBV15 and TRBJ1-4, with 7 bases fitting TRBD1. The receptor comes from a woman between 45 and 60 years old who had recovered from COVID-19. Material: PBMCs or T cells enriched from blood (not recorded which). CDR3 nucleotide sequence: TGTGCCACCAGCAGATCCGGGACAGTTAATGAAAAACTGTTTTTT. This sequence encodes CATSRSGTVNEKLFF.